This T cell receptor beta chain came from a study of cytomegalovirus exposure and HLA in healthy donors. Study conclusions and caveats: Some V segments, including TRBV6-2 and TRBV6-3, were excluded as indistinguishable. Later examination showed HLA-associated TCR beta chains had greater clonal expansion than equally common others. A later analysis linked a missense DCLRE1C variant to TCR beta V- and J-gene trimming.

The PCR ran on 60 Vbeta and 13 Jbeta primers. Sequencing used immunoSEQ multiplex PCR; TCRdb keeps in-frame clones, though not all of them. This sample has more than 130,000 clones, with roughly 79% found just once. V was trimmed by 1 base and J by 6 bases, leaving 17 bases between them. The length of the CDR3 is 16 residues. CDR1 is LGHNA, CDR2 YSLEER, per germline. In regard to this clone: Its matching antigen is unknown.

The V call is TRBV4-3, the J call TRBJ2-3; no clear D. This receptor was obtained from a male donor in good health and CMV-seronegative. What was sequenced was PBMCs. The CDR3 nucleotides are TGCGCCAGCAGCCAAGGACCGGCTACCCCGAGGGATACGCAGTATTTT. Encoded protein: CASSQGPATPRDTQYF.